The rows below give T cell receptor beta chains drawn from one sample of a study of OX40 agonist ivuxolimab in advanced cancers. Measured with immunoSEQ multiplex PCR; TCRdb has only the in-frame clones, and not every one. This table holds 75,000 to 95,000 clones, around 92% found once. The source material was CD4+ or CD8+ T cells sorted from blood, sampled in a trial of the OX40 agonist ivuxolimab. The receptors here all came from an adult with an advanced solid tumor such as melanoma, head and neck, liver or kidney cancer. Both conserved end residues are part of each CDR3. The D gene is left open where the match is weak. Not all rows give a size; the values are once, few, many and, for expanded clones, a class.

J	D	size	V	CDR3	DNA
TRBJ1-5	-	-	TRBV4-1	CASSQEASWGNQPQHF	TGCGCCAGCAGCCAAGAAGCGTCCTGGGGCAATCAGCCCCAGCATTTT
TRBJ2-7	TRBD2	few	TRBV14	CASREREGSYEQYF	TGTGCCAGCAGGGAGCGGGAAGGTTCCTACGAGCAGTACTTC
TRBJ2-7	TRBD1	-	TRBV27	CASSLSGQAYEQYF	TGTGCCAGCAGTTTGAGCGGACAGGCCTACGAGCAGTACTTC
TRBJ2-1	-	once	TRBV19	CASSIEAQGNEQFF	TGTGCCAGTAGTATAGAGGCCCAGGGCAATGAGCAGTTCTTC
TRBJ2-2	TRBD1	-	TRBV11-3	CASRRDRGQGGELFF	TGTGCCAGCCGGCGGGACAGGGGGCAAGGCGGGGAGCTGTTTTTT
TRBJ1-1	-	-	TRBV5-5	CASSLVGGHNTEAFF	TGTGCCAGCAGCTTGGTGGGGGGTCACAACACTGAAGCTTTCTTT
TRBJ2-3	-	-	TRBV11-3	CASSLNDVTDTQYF	TGTGCCAGCAGCTTAAACGACGTCACGGATACGCAGTATTTT
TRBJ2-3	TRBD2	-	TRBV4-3	CASSQEGREVDTQYF	TGCGCCAGCAGCCAAGAGGGCCGGGAGGTAGATACGCAGTATTTT
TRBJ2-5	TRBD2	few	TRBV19	CASGPGGETQYF	TGTGCCAGCGGGCCGGGGGGAGAGACCCAGTACTTC
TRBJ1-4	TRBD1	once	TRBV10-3	CAISEGTGGNEKLFF	TGTGCCATCAGTGAGGGGACAGGGGGAAATGAAAAACTGTTTTTT
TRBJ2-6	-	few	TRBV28	CASSWAFGPISGANVLTF	TGTGCCAGCAGTTGGGCGTTCGGGCCGATCTCTGGGGCCAACGTCCTGACTTTC
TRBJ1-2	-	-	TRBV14	CASSQDTGVYGYTF	TGTGCCAGCAGCCAAGATACGGGGGTCTATGGCTACACCTTC
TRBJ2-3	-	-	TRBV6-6	CASSYGKTTDTQYF	TGTGCCAGCAGTTATGGAAAAACCACAGATACGCAGTATTTT
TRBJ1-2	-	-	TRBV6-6	CATTGGIYGYTF	TGTGCCACCACGGGTGGAATCTATGGCTACACCTTC
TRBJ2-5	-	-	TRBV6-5	CASARSLAVKETQYF	TGTGCCAGCGCGCGGAGTTTGGCGGTCAAAGAGACCCAGTACTTC
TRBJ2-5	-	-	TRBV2	CASSVRAVQETQYF	TGTGCCAGCAGTGTACGAGCGGTACAAGAGACCCAGTACTTC
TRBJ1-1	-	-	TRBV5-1	CASSPLSGNTEAFF	TGCGCCAGCAGCCCTCTCTCCGGTAACACTGAAGCTTTCTTT
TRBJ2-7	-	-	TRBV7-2	CASSLGRTATQYEQYF	TGTGCCAGCAGCTTAGGGAGGACTGCTACTCAATACGAGCAGTACTTC
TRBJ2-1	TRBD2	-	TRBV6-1	CASSPGTSYFDEQFF	TGTGCCAGCAGTCCCGGGACTAGTTATTTCGATGAGCAGTTCTTC
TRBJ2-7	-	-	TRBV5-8	CASSPRGRPTYEQYF	TGTGCCAGCAGCCCTCGGGGGCGGCCCACCTACGAGCAGTACTTC